Listed below are T cell receptor beta chains from one sample, sequenced in a study of blood T cell repertoires in COVID-19. Using immunoSEQ multiplex PCR, the repertoire was profiled, and TCRdb retains in-frame clones only, with some absent. The sample yields 160,000 or so clones, 65% to 85% seen once. The sample consisted of peripheral blood. The receptors shown here come from a man aged 60 to 75 with active or convalescent COVID-19. Both conserved end residues are part of each CDR3.

j_call v_call cdr3_aa
TRBJ2-3 TRBV5-4 CASSLQGPSTDTQYF
TRBJ2-7 TRBV28 CASSPVGLAAYEQYF
TRBJ1-6 TRBV29-1 CSVRDRAYNSPLHF
TRBJ1-5 TRBV18 CASSRTGANNQPQHF
TRBJ2-5 TRBV7-3 CASSLTNQETQYF
TRBJ1-1 TRBV10-3 CAIREPGTEAFF
TRBJ2-2 TRBV19 CASSKGLAGGRTTGELFF
TRBJ1-6 TRBV7-2 CASSPGGSSYNSPLHF
TRBJ1-2 TRBV11-3 CASSFFPVGVNNYGYTF
TRBJ2-3 TRBV11-2 CASSFSGTDTQYF
TRBJ2-7 TRBV20-1 CSASVGGWVREQYF
TRBJ2-7 TRBV6-5 CASRQPGISTYEQYF
TRBJ1-2 TRBV5-6 CASSLGQGPLGGYTF
TRBJ1-1 TRBV2 CATRQEPNTEAFF
TRBJ2-3 TRBV7-8 CASSLPLAGGQDTQYF
TRBJ2-7 TRBV4-2 CASSQASYEQYF
TRBJ1-1 TRBV29-1 CSAGQVNTEAFF
TRBJ1-1 TRBV9 CASSVQENTEAFF
TRBJ1-4 TRBV18 CASSLNPGQGNEKLFF
TRBJ2-2 TRBV5-1 CASSPLGGGATGELFF
TRBJ2-7 TRBV7-8 CASSLGTGSAEQYF
TRBJ1-2 TRBV13 CASSFQVDVNYGYTF
TRBJ2-7 TRBV28 CASSWGGGSYEQYF
TRBJ2-5 TRBV5-1 CASSLRDSGETQYF
TRBJ2-6 TRBV10-3 CAISTGTGSSGANVLTF
TRBJ2-7 TRBV2 CASSERTKGGDF
TRBJ1-1 TRBV7-3 CASSLIGEGTTEAFF
TRBJ2-3 TRBV28 CASSPGTDTQYF
TRBJ2-3 TRBV3-1/TRBV3-2 CASSQVGAQYF
TRBJ1-5 TRBV21-1 CASSYNPTATGGRQPQHF
TRBJ1-2 TRBV6-5 CASSYSNSGYTF
TRBJ1-2 TRBV28 CASSQGAHNGYTF
TRBJ2-2 TRBV3-1/TRBV3-2 CASSRGGGSTGELFF
TRBJ1-6 TRBV11-2 CASSSRTGGSSYNSPLHF
TRBJ2-7 TRBV6-6 CASSSQGNEQYF
TRBJ2-7 TRBV2 CASSESRTYEQYF